This TCR beta chain was retrieved from a study of Ad26.COV2.S vaccination and SARS-CoV-2 variants. Study summary: Within the COV1001 Ad26.COV2.S trial arm, the donor was enrolled.

This clone came up a few times. What it recognizes is unknown. Treatment given: roughly 20 received Ad26.COV2.S at low or high dose, single or two shots; 5 received placebo; per-sample allocation not given. Sampling was done on day 63 after the first vaccine or placebo injection. Overall study results and limits: After vaccination, reports described spike-specific CD8+ and CD4+ T cell responses as showing substantial breadth.

Per the germline V gene, CDR1 is SEHNR and CDR2 is FQNEAQ (reference sequence). The CDR3 length is 14 residues. Trimming shortened V by 3 bases and J by 4 bases, and 10 bases separated the two germline ends. Libraries were prepared by immunoSEQ multiplex PCR; TCRdb keeps only in-frame clonotypes and omits some of them. Of 380,000 or so clones in the sample, around 82% were seen once. The starting material was peripheral blood, obtained in a trial of Ad26.COV2.S vaccine versus placebo. The source of this sequence is a person between 18 and 65 years old who received the Ad26.COV2.S COVID-19 vaccine or a placebo. The V call is TRBV7-9, the J call TRBJ1-5; D might be TRBD1 (5 bases). The CDR3 protein is CASSLQGENQPQHF. For the CDR3, the DNA is TGTGCCAGCAGCTTGCAGGGAGAGAATCAGCCCCAGCATTTT.